The 18 T cell receptor beta chains in this list originate from one sample, sequenced in a study of shared clonotypes between healthy human individuals. This table comes from immunoSEQ multiplex PCR, and its TCRdb copy is limited to in-frame clones, with some not included. The table includes about 490,000 clones, less than 80% detected once. The sequenced material came from PBMCs. These receptor sequences come from a woman aged 40 to 50 in good health. Some clones in this sample may be carry-over from other donors' samples.

This chain joins TRBV7-2 and TRBJ2-3; D remains ambiguous. CDR1 and CDR2 from the germline V gene are SGHTA and FQGNSA. The CDR3 spans 14 residues. V was clipped by 0 bases and J by 6 bases, with 10 bases between them. CDR3 region: CASSLAVGRDTQYF. DNA for the CDR3: TGTGCCAGCAGCTTAGCCGTCGGCAGGGATACGCAGTATTTT.

The CDR3: CASSTQLAGADTQYF. Here the CDR3 DNA reads TGTGCCAGCAGTACGCAACTAGCGGGTGCAGATACGCAGTATTTT. The J gene is TRBJ2-3, the V gene TRBV2; 9 bases map to TRBD2. The CDR3 has 15 amino acids. Trimming cost V 5 bases and J 4 bases; bases outside gene matches: 7. Germline assignment: CDR1 SNHLY and CDR2 FYNNEI.

This clone appeared many times. The chain couples TRBV6-5 to TRBJ1-1; 12 bases align to TRBD1. The V segment lost 8 bases and the J segment 1 base; nucleotides outside the gene matches: 5. The CDR3 has 15 residues. Germline V CDR1 and CDR2: MNHEY, SVGAGI. CDR3 amino acids: CASRDRGRGNTEAFF. CDR3 in DNA: TGTGCCAGCCGGGACAGGGGGCGAGGGAACACTGAAGCTTTCTTT.

The chain links TRBV7-9 to TRBJ1-2, with 8 bases matching TRBD1. Germline V gene data show CDR1 as SEHNR and CDR2 as FQNEAQ (reference sequence). This CDR3 is 15 amino acids long. V was clipped by 3 bases and J by 8 bases; unmatched bases: 11. CDR3 in amino acids: CASSFGQGSLQGYTF. CDR3 nucleotides: TGTGCCAGCAGCTTCGGACAGGGTAGCCTCCAGGGCTACACCTTC. Supplemented by reference TRBV7-9 and TRBJ1-2, the full variable domain reads DTGVSQNPRHKITKRGQNVTFRCDPISEHNRLYWYRQTLGQGPEFLTYFQNEAQLEKSRLLSDRFSAERPKGSFSTLEIQRTEQGDSAMYLCASSFGQGSLQGYTFGSGTRLTVV.

This clone was detected only a few times. This rearrangement joins TRBV5-8 to TRBJ2-7, with TRBD1 as a possible D gene (6 bases). Germline CDR1 SGHTS, CDR2 YDEGEE. The CDR3 is 17 amino acids. With 0 bases removed from V and 4 bases from J, the gap between germline ends came to 20 bases. In nucleotides, the CDR3 is TGTGCCAGCAGCTTGGAAGGGCGGTGGTCAGGGGATTACGAGCAGTACTTC. Translating it yields CASSLEGRWSGDYEQYF.

This clone was found once. CDR3 loop: CASTSTATGSSYEQYF. For the CDR3, the DNA is TGTGCCAGCACCTCCACAGCCACAGGGTCCTCCTACGAGCAGTACTTC. The chain joins TRBV6-6 to TRBJ2-7; possible D gene TRBD1, 6 bases. CDR3 length: 16 amino acids. The V end lost 7 bases, the J end lost 0 bases, and 19 bases lay between the germline ends. The germline CDR1 and CDR2 sequences are MNHNY and SVGAGI (reference sequence).

The J gene is TRBJ1-5, the V gene TRBV27; no definite D call. This CDR3 comprises 14 residues. Trimming removed 6 bases from V and 4 bases from J, with 13 bases in between. Germline V gene sequence: CDR1 MNHEY, CDR2 SMNVEV (reference sequence). The CDR3 DNA sequence: TGTGCCAGCAGGAGGCTCGGGGATAATCAGCCCCAGCATTTT. It yields the protein CASRRLGDNQPQHF.

Only a few counts were recorded for this clone. DNA for the CDR3: TGTGCCAGCAGAGGAGGTCTCCTCGGAGCCGAGCAGTACTTC. Translated: CASRGGLLGAEQYF. The J gene is TRBJ2-7, the V gene TRBV27; perhaps TRBD2 as D (5 bases). Germline-derived CDR1 and CDR2 are MNHEY and SMNVEV (reference sequence). The CDR3 runs 14 residues. The V gene lost 6 bases and the J gene lost 6 bases, with 18 bases spanning the gap.

On this clone itself: It differs at one base from a far larger clone, so likely a read error. The V and J genes are TRBV4-2 and TRBJ2-6; D may match TRBD1 or TRBD2 (5 bases each). This CDR3 comprises 15 residues. CDR1 is LGHNA and CDR2 is YNFKEQ in the germline V gene. The CDR3 DNA reads as TGTGCCAACAGCCAAGAGGGGTCTGGGGCCAACGTCCTGACTTTC. Translation gives CANSQEGSGANVLTF.

The rearrangement joins TRBV9 to TRBJ2-7, with 10 nucleotides matching TRBD2. Germline CDR1 reads SGDLS; CDR2 reads YYNGEE. The CDR3 totals 17 residues. The V and J ends lost 2 bases and 0 bases, in that order; junction bases with no gene match: 8. CDR3 sequence: CASSVASSGSSSYEQYF. The CDR3, as DNA: TGTGCCAGCAGCGTGGCCTCTAGCGGGAGTAGCTCCTACGAGCAGTACTTC.

This rearrangement joins TRBV6-6 to TRBJ2-3, with 10 bases matching TRBD2. Losses at the gene ends were 0 bases for V and 0 bases for J; bases not matched to a gene: 0. Germline lookup yields CDR1 MNHNY and CDR2 SVGAGI (reference sequence). CDR3 size: 16 residues. In DNA, the CDR3 is TGTGCCAGCAGTTACTCGACTAGCGGGAGCACAGATACGCAGTATTTT. Residues: CASSYSTSGSTDTQYF.

The chain has TRBV7-8 and TRBJ2-7; D perhaps matches TRBD2 (5 bases). CDR1 SGHVS and CDR2 FQNEAQ come from the germline V gene. This CDR3 comprises 14 residues. Trimming removed 6 bases at V and 2 bases at J, with 14 bases between. The CDR3: CASSSSGLTYEQYF. CDR3 DNA sequence: TGTGCCAGCAGTTCCTCCGGACTCACCTACGAGCAGTACTTC. Variable domain in full (rest from reference TRBV7-8 and TRBJ2-7): GAGVSQSPRYKVAKRGQDVALRCDPISGHVSLFWYQQALGQGPEFLTYFQNEAQLDKSGLPSDRFFAERPEGSVSTLKIQRTQQEDSAVYLCASSSSGLTYEQYFGPGTRLTVT.

This CDR3 reads CASSGGTGGDNGYTF. The DNA for the CDR3 is TGTGCCAGCAGCGGAGGGACAGGGGGCGACAATGGCTACACCTTC. This chain links TRBV7-6 with TRBJ1-2, with 12 bases fitting TRBD1. The V gene's germline CDR1 is SGHVS and CDR2 FNYEAQ. V lost 5 bases and J lost 6; bases outside the gene matches: 7. The CDR3 spans 15 residues.

The V and J genes are TRBV28 and TRBJ2-4; D gene uncertain. Deletions cut 3 bases from V and 0 bases from J, with 9 bases between. The V gene's germline CDR1 is MDHEN and CDR2 SYDVKM. The CDR3 spans 15 residues. CDR3 sequence: CASSFSLRAKNIQYF. The CDR3, as DNA: TGTGCCAGCAGTTTCAGCCTGAGAGCCAAAAACATTCAGTACTTC. Based on the CDR3 plus reference TRBV28 and TRBJ2-4, the full variable domain is DVKVTQSSRYLVKRTGEKVFLECVQDMDHENMFWYRQDPGLGLRLIYFSYDVKMKEKGDIPEGYSVSREKKERFSLILESASTNQTSMYLCASSFSLRAKNIQYFGAGTRLSVL.

The rearrangement uses TRBV7-9 and TRBJ1-1; D gene uncertain. Germline V CDR1 and CDR2: SEHNR, FQNEAQ (reference sequence). V lost 4 bases and J lost 8, with 11 bases in between. The CDR3 is 12 residues long. Here the CDR3 DNA reads TGTGCCAGCAGCTCGGTTGGTCAGGAAGCTTTCTTT. This sequence encodes CASSSVGQEAFF. Drawing the rest from reference TRBV7-9 and TRBJ1-1, the complete variable domain is DTGVSQNPRHKITKRGQNVTFRCDPISEHNRLYWYRQTLGQGPEFLTYFQNEAQLEKSRLLSDRFSAERPKGSFSTLEIQRTEQGDSAMYLCASSSVGQEAFFGQGTRLTVV.

The chain carries TRBV19 and TRBJ2-1; 10 bases line up with TRBD2. This CDR3 comprises 13 residues. Germline V gene sequence: CDR1 LNHDA, CDR2 SQIVND (reference sequence). J was trimmed by 6 bases and V by 8 bases; bases with no gene match: 4. CDR3 region: CASGGLARNEQFF. The CDR3, as DNA: TGTGCCAGTGGGGGACTAGCGCGCAATGAGCAGTTCTTC.

A word on this clone: The sample contains more than one DNA sequence encoding this CDR3. The chain uses TRBV28 and TRBJ1-5; D uncertain. This CDR3 region has 14 residues. The germline CDR1 and CDR2 sequences are MDHEN and SYDVKM. V was shortened by 2 bases and J by 3 bases, with 8 bases between the two germline ends. CDR3 loop: CASSLGQNNQPQHF. CDR3 nucleotides: TGTGCCAGCAGTTTAGGGCAGAACAATCAGCCCCAGCATTTT.

This CDR3 is CASSLYGQENYGYTF. CDR3 DNA sequence: TGTGCCAGCAGCTTGTACGGGCAGGAGAACTATGGCTACACCTTC. This sequence joins TRBV5-5 and TRBJ1-2; no definite D call. Trimming pared 1 base from V and 2 bases from J, leaving 12 bases between. The CDR3 is 15 amino acids. Germline loops: CDR1 SGHKS, CDR2 YYEKEE (reference sequence).